This is a list of T cell receptor beta chains from one sample in a study of CD8+CD57+ T cells in acquired aplastic anemia. TCRdb itself ran the reads through MiXCR, one entry per CDR3 protein. The sample lists 200,000 or so distinct CDR3 sequences, approximately 48% occurring once. The sample was sorted CD4+, CD8+, or CD8+CD57+ T cells (not recorded which) from PBMCs. The source is a human donor with aplastic anemia. CDR3s include the opening cysteine and the closing phenylalanine or tryptophan. The order of the fields is J gene, V gene, D gene, clone size, CDR3 protein, CDR3 DNA. The D gene is left open where the match is weak. The size of a clone is reported for some rows only, either as once, few or many, or as a class for expanded clones.

TRBJ2-3	TRBV10-3	TRBD2	NA	CAISELGGGPGDTQYF	TGTGCCATCAGTGAGTTGGGGGGAGGGCCGGGTGATACGCAGTATTTT
TRBJ2-7	TRBV2	NA	few	CASRVGSYEQYF	TGTGCCAGCAGGGTAGGGTCCTACGAGCAGTACTTC
TRBJ2-5	TRBV11-2	TRBD1	NA	CASSSGTATQETQYF	TGCGCCAGCAGCTCGGGGACAGCCACCCAAGAGACCCAGTACTTC
TRBJ2-3	TRBV2	NA	NA	CASSAGTSSTDTQYF	TGTGCCAGCAGTGCAGGGACATCTAGCACAGATACGCAGTATTTT
TRBJ1-2	TRBV20-1	NA	NA	CSAGAGRGGYGYTF	TGCAGTGCAGGGGCCGGGCGAGGGGGCTATGGCTACACCTTC
TRBJ1-4	TRBV10-3	TRBD1	NA	CAISSDRGGEKLFF	TGTGCCATCAGCAGCGACAGGGGTGGTGAAAAACTGTTTTTT
TRBJ2-5	TRBV18	NA	many	CASSTQETQYF	TGTGCCAGCTCAACACAAGAGACCCAGTACTTC
TRBJ2-6	TRBV5-1	TRBD1	NA	CASSETGGGSNVLTF	TGCGCCAGCAGCGAGACAGGGGGGGGGTCCAACGTCCTGACTTTC
TRBJ1-5	TRBV12-3/TRBV12-4	NA	many	CASSLLVNQPQHF	TGTGCCAGCAGTTTATTGGTGAATCAGCCCCAGCATTTT
TRBJ2-7	TRBV20-1	NA	NA	CSASGVVAGEQYF	TGCAGTGCTAGCGGGGTGGTAGCCGGCGAGCAGTACTTC
TRBJ2-3	TRBV12-3/TRBV12-4	TRBD1	many	CASGEAGGRTDTQYF	TGTGCCAGCGGGGAAGCAGGGGGCAGGACAGATACGCAGTATTTT
TRBJ2-7	TRBV7-9	NA	NA	CASSPGSLYEQYF	TGTGCCAGCAGCCCGGGGTCACTCTACGAGCAGTACTTC
TRBJ2-7	TRBV7-7	TRBD1	NA	CASSFRDRGARYELYF	TGTGCTAGCAGCTTCCGAGACAGGGGGGCGCGCTACGAGCTGTACTTC
TRBJ1-5	TRBV19	NA	few	CASSIAQGPNQPQHF	TGTGCCAGTAGTATAGCGCAGGGACCAAATCAGCCCCAGCATTTT
TRBJ2-7	TRBV7-3	NA	many	CASSGEWEQYF	TGTGCCAGTTCAGGGGAGTGGGAGCAGTACTTC
TRBJ1-2	TRBV7-2	NA	few	CASSLGAVYGYTF	TGTGCCAGCAGCTTAGGGGCAGTCTATGGCTACACCTTC
TRBJ1-6	TRBV19	NA	NA	CASSIVVGDSPLHF	TGTGCCAGTAGTATAGTGGTCGGGGATTCACCCCTCCACTTT
TRBJ1-2	TRBV2	NA	few	CASSDRGYGYTF	TGTGCCAGCAGTGATCGGGGGTATGGCTACACCTTC
TRBJ2-7	TRBV7-2	NA	NA	CASSLDHEQYF	TGTGCCAGCAGCTTAGATCACGAGCAGTACTTC
TRBJ2-1	TRBV2	NA	NA	CASSDRLALNNEQFF	TGTGCCAGCAGTGATAGGCTAGCGCTAAACAATGAGCAGTTCTTC
TRBJ1-2	TRBV19	NA	many	CASLSAGYDGYTF	TGTGCCAGCCTCTCAGCGGGTTATGATGGCTACACCTTC
TRBJ1-6	TRBV2	NA	many	CASATSRNNSPLHF	TGTGCCAGCGCCACATCTCGGAATAATTCACCCCTCCACTTT
TRBJ2-2	TRBV11-3	NA	many	CASSAGQGELFF	TGTGCCAGCAGCGCGGGACAGGGGGAGCTGTTTTTT
TRBJ2-1	TRBV20-1	TRBD1	many	CSASDRQGASNEQFF	TGCAGTGCTAGTGACAGACAGGGGGCTAGTAATGAGCAGTTCTTC